This TCR beta chain was sequenced in a study of T cells after yellow fever vaccination (dated by TCRdb to the late 2010s). With respect to the entire study: The SMART-Seq v4 Ultra Low Input RNA kit was used to prepare libraries from fractions with low cell numbers. To follow T-cell clones before and after primary and booster YFV17D yellow fever vaccination, bulk TCR alpha and beta repertoires were sequenced over time. Two healthy male donors made up the cohort, one aged 18 to 29 years and the other aged 30 to 40 years. Bulk PBMC replicates and cell subsets were isolated from blood drawn at multiple timepoints before and after both primary and secondary immunization. Study-wide conclusions, independent of this receptor: A small share of clonotypes was detected in both CD4 and CD8 compartments, with the overlap likely arising from convergent recombination. The study included only a couple of donors, which limits how far the findings can be generalized. FACS-sorted repertoires could contain abundant contaminating clonotypes from the bulk population, so computational filtering was required. After the booster, most clones that had expanded after primary vaccination were detected again (approximately 96% of CD4 and more than 80% of CD8), suggesting broad maintenance of memory. The secondary T-cell response was weaker than the primary response but faster, peaking on day 5 instead of day 15.

This clonotype has only a few counts. No cognate antigen has been identified for it. It has no much larger one-base neighbor in the sample; base qualities were not kept. The CDR3 holds 18 amino acids from the cysteine to the phenylalanine. The sequence is cut down to CDR3 DNA, 54 bases in frame from base 1. Ends trimmed: V by 3 bases, J by 3 bases; bases unmatched to a gene: 9. Data came from an Illumina NovaSeq 6000. TCR cDNA was synthesized by 5'RACE template switching, which introduced a universal primer site and unique molecular identifiers. cDNA synthesis was primed from both the TCR alpha and TCR beta constant segments. Library amplification involved two PCR steps, and the second step added sample barcodes and sequencing adapters. Sequencing of libraries was performed on Illumina HiSeq 2500 (2x100 bp) or NovaSeq (2x150 bp). On the authors' methods: Reads were demultiplexed and collapsed into UMI consensus sequences with MIGEC, and V(D)J alignment was performed with MiXCR. Using edgeR on replicate PBMC samples, clonotypes were called vaccine-responding if FDR was below 0.01 and the log2 fold change was above 5 up to day 15. Each bulk clonotype was labeled CD4 or CD8 based on which sequenced repertoire, CD4 or CD8, contained the clonotype at higher abundance. Starting from the raw public reads, TCRdb applied fastp trimming at Q25, assembled clones with MiXCR and retained in-frame beta chains. Every entry covers one CDR3 protein and lists the most common genes and DNA from its rows. TCRdb, not the authors, supplied the V and J calls. Within this sample are hundreds of thousands of distinct CDR3 sequences, with around 3.6% of them counted one time only. About 25% of the sample is taken by the ten largest.

Taken with the paper, the label for treatment or condition translates to: live attenuated yellow fever vaccine strain. At each blood-draw timepoint, two biological replicates of bulk PBMCs were obtained. PBMCs were isolated from peripheral blood using a standard Ficoll-Paque protocol. TriZol was used to extract RNA from bulk PBMCs, from CD4 and CD8 fractions, and from dextramer-positive and dextramer-negative fractions. The chain links TRBV12-3 or TRBV12-4 with TRBJ2-1; the junction holds 12 bases that match TRBD1. The clonotype originates from a man aged 18 to 30 who received the YFV17D yellow fever vaccine. Sequencing was performed on PBMCs, taken on the day of the yellow fever booster vaccination. CDR3 reads: CASSFPGQGASGYNEQFF. In nucleotide form, the sequence is TGTGCCAGCAGTTTTCCGGGACAGGGGGCGAGTGGCTACAATGAGCAGTTCTTC.